This TCR beta chain was found in a study of human T cells and chemical hapten exposure. A word on this clonotype: Antigen unknown.

Indicated time point: patch test 1, 2 weeks after DPC sensitization. Documented treatment: therapeutic diphenylcyclopropenone sensitization with weekly scalp DPC. General study results and limits: No alteration of TCRs above 1 in 1000 frequency was seen with DPC sensitization.

This CDR3 has 17 residues. After removal of 3 bases from V and 2 bases from J, the junction contained 9 bases not matched to a gene. Germline CDR1 and CDR2: LGHNA and YNFKEQ. TCRdb analysed the RACE reads with MiXCR anew, one entry per CDR3 protein. The sample consists of some 87,000 distinct CDR3 sequences, 10% of them appearing once. Material: whole blood, obtained in connection with sensitization to the hapten diphenylcyclopropenone (DPC). The TCR comes from a woman in her fifties or sixties with alopecia areata. Some clones in this sample may be carry-over from other donors' samples. The chain carries TRBV4-2 and TRBJ2-3; 9 positions agree with TRBD2. The CDR3 bases are TGTGCCAGCAGCCAGTCCCTAGCGGGGACAGACACAGATACGCAGTATTTT. Translation gives CASSQSLAGTDTDTQYF.